This T cell receptor beta chain was recovered during a study of blood T cells in healthy people across ages. Of note for this clonotype: What it binds is unknown.

Next came a second PCR, run for about 6 to 12 cycles, which used a sample-barcoded 5' primer along with a J-beta primer mix. TCRdb re-called the 5' RACE reads through MiXCR, storing one row per CDR3 protein. The sample lists hundreds of thousands of distinct CDR3 sequences, about three fifths occurring once. The CDR3 has 19 residues. CDR1 is SGHTA and CDR2 is FQGNSA in the germline V gene. V lost 5 bases to trimming and J lost 3 bases, with 27 bases between them. Per sample, no less than 5 micrograms of total RNA were extracted. General observations from the study: Across the age range, TCR beta diversity per million T cells fell in a roughly linear way.

Sequenced input: blood. This TCR came from a young man in good health. The chain carries TRBV7-2 and TRBJ2-3; no reliable D call. The CDR3 protein is CASSPQPLWPSVATDTQYF. The CDR3 DNA is TGTGCCAGCAGCCCTCAACCCTTGTGGCCTTCGGTTGCAACAGATACGCAGTATTTT.